This T cell receptor beta chain appears in the sequencing data of a study of low-dose radiotherapy and immunotherapy resistance in tumors. Turning to the study itself: Cyclophosphamide infusions of 200 mg/m2 came every two weeks, one day before radiation-immunotherapy. Aspirin was taken orally by patients at 300 mg daily for four cycles from cycle 1 day 1.

The sample's time point: after trial treatment. Treatment here: LDRT plus nivolumab, ipilimumab, low-dose cyclophosphamide and aspirin (RACIN trial). Solid tumors that lacked tumor-infiltrating lymphocytes and were advanced were present in eligible patients. Primers targeting TRAV and TRBV primed first-strand cDNA, covering alpha and beta chains. Over around 19 PCR cycles, TCRs were amplified from a constant-region primer and V-primer adapter. Amplification of isolated mRNA was accomplished via in vitro transcription. A single record per CDR3 protein comes from TCRdb applying MiXCR to the reads. The sample records around 100,000 distinct CDR3 sequences, 20% being singletons. This clonotype was counted between two and nine times. The CDR3 length is 15 residues. The V and J ends lost 6 bases and 3 bases respectively, with 15 bases between them. From germline, CDR1 is SNHLY and CDR2 FYNNEI.

The sequence was obtained from a male donor with prostate cancer. Sample: PBMCs, taken after low-dose radiotherapy plus immunotherapy. The chain carries TRBV2 and TRBJ2-1, with D possibly being TRBD2 (6 bases). The CDR3 nucleotides are TGTGCCAGCAGGAGTGCGGGACTCCACTACAATGAGCAGTTCTTC. It encodes CASRSAGLHYNEQFF.